Below are 21 T cell receptor beta chains sequenced from a single sample in a study of blood T cell repertoires in COVID-19. Only in-frame clones appear in the TCRdb table, and some are missing; sequencing was by immunoSEQ multiplex PCR. The sample lists around 160,000 clones; around 81% were seen once. Sequenced: peripheral blood. These receptors were taken from a man aged 60 to 69 with active or convalescent COVID-19.

The table lists this clone with a count of one. The genes are TRBV4-3 and TRBJ1-4; 10 bases are shared with TRBD1. This CDR3 region has 13 residues. Losses at the gene ends were 0 bases for V and 14 bases for J; bases not matched to a gene: 3. CDR1 is LGHNA, CDR2 YSLEER, per germline. The CDR3 sequence is CASSQDRDRGLFF. The DNA for the CDR3 is TGCGCCAGCAGCCAAGACCGGGACAGGGGCCTGTTTTTT.

The V gene is TRBV4-2, the J gene TRBJ1-6; D remains ambiguous. The V gene lost 0 bases and the J gene lost 2 bases, with 14 bases spanning the gap. Germline-derived CDR1 and CDR2 are LGHNA and YNFKEQ. The CDR3 extends over 18 amino acids. This CDR3 is CASSQDSSGRTYNSPLHF. CDR3 nucleotide sequence: TGTGCCAGCAGCCAAGATTCAAGCGGACGGACCTATAATTCACCCCTCCACTTT.

The chain combines TRBV28 with TRBJ1-4; D perhaps matches TRBD1 (6 bases). The germline V and J ends were trimmed by 6 bases and 7 bases, with 15 bases remaining between them. This CDR3 has 14 residues. Germline loops: CDR1 MDHEN, CDR2 SYDVKM. The CDR3 nucleotides read TGTGCCAGCAGGGACAGTGCAGGTAGTGAAAAACTGTTTTTT. Protein sequence: CASRDSAGSEKLFF.

This clone was detected only once. The V call is TRBV5-1, the J call TRBJ1-2, with D possibly being TRBD1 (5 bases). Germline-derived CDR1 and CDR2 are SGHRS and YFSETQ. V shed 4 bases and J shed 1 base, with 14 bases lying between them. CDR3 length: 15 residues. The DNA for the CDR3 is TGCGCCAGCAGCCCGTTTGGGGGGGATAACTATGGCTACACCTTC. Translation gives CASSPFGGDNYGYTF.

The count of this clone is one. This CDR3 is CASSGTSRGAGGTQYF. The CDR3 coding sequence is TGTGCCTCTTCCGGGACGTCAAGGGGGGCAGGGGGGACCCAGTACTTC. V usage is TRBV19 and J usage is TRBJ2-5; tentative D call: TRBD1 (7 bases). The CDR3 sequence is 16 residues long. Germline CDR1 reads LNHDA; CDR2 reads SQIVND (reference sequence). V was cut by 11 bases and J by 7 bases, with 29 bases left in between.

This clone was picked up many times. The rearrangement uses TRBV5-3 and TRBJ1-5; D might be TRBD1 (6 bases). TRBV5-3 qualifies as an ORF whose function is uncertain. V was trimmed by 5 bases and J by 7 bases, leaving 22 bases between them. This CDR3 has 16 residues. The CDR3 DNA reads as TGTGCCAGAAGTTCGGGACACTTAGAACCCAGGCAGCCCCAGCATTTT. Translation: CARSSGHLEPRQPQHF.

This clone was seen more than once but under ten times. The chain links TRBV5-8 to TRBJ2-2, with a tentative D call TRBD2 (5 bases). V was cut by 4 bases and J by 4 bases, with 8 bases left in between. The germline gives CDR1 SGHTS, CDR2 YDEGEE. The CDR3 covers 13 residues. The CDR3 coding sequence is TGTGCCAGCAGCCAGACTATCACCGGGGAGCTGTTTTTT. Translation gives CASSQTITGELFF. Supplemented by reference TRBV5-8 and TRBJ2-2, the full variable domain reads EAGVTQSPTHLIKTRGQQATLRCSPISGHTSVYWYQQALGLGLQFLLWYDEGEERNRGNFPPRFSGRQFPNYSSELNVNALELEDSALYLCASSQTITGELFFGEGSRLTVL.

The chain carries TRBV7-9 and TRBJ2-3, with 9 bases matching TRBD2. J lost 5 bases, V lost 7 bases, and 7 bases had no gene match. This CDR3 contains 14 residues. CDR1 is SEHNR and CDR2 is FQNEAQ in the germline V gene (reference sequence). CDR3 loop: CASTSSGTGDTQYF. CDR3 nucleotides: TGTGCCAGCACTTCTAGCGGGACTGGAGATACGCAGTATTTT.

This chain joins TRBV6-2 or TRBV6-3 and TRBJ2-5; TRBD2 matches 7 bases. The CDR3 covers 17 residues. J was trimmed by 3 bases and V by 0 bases; bases with no gene match: 10. Germline CDR1 and CDR2: MNHEY and SVGEGT. CDR3 DNA sequence: TGTGCCAGCAGTTACTCGAAGGCCAGCGGGATCAAAGAGACCCAGTACTTC. It is translated as CASSYSKASGIKETQYF.

V and J are TRBV29-1 and TRBJ1-3; TRBD1 matches at 9 bases. CDR1 is SQVTM, CDR2 ANQGSEA, per germline. J lost 1 base, V lost 5 bases, and 3 bases had no gene match. The CDR3 extends over 14 amino acids. The CDR3 sequence: CSVTGGSSGNTIYF. In DNA form, the CDR3 reads TGCAGCGTTACAGGGGGCAGTTCTGGAAACACCATATATTTT.

A word on this clone: This specimen includes other DNA sequences encoding the same CDR3. This rearrangement joins TRBV5-1 to TRBJ1-2; 7 nucleotides match TRBD1. The CDR3 extends over 13 amino acids. With V trimmed by 0 bases and J by 8 bases, 4 bases remained unmatched. From germline, CDR1 is SGHRS and CDR2 YFSETQ. This chain's CDR3 is CASSLGTGGGYTF. The DNA of the CDR3 is TGCGCCAGCAGCTTGGGGACAGGCGGGGGCTACACCTTC.

The chain has TRBV18 and TRBJ2-7; D is unclear. The CDR3 runs to 15 residues. Germline V CDR1 and CDR2: KGHSH, LQKENI. Trimming took off 6 bases at V and 5 bases at J, with 20 bases between the two ends. The CDR3 nucleotides are TGTGCCAGCTCCCGCCCGTCCGGTGGTTACGACGAGCAGTACTTC. It translates to CASSRPSGGYDEQYF.

This clone came up once. The V call is TRBV24-1, the J call TRBJ2-2; TRBD1 agrees at 7 bases. The CDR3 runs to 16 residues. The germline CDR1 and CDR2 sequences are KGHDR and SFDVKD. With 5 bases clipped from V and 3 bases from J, the junction kept 8 bases outside the gene matches. The CDR3 loop is CATSVSGTEDTGELFF. CDR3 coding DNA: TGTGCCACCAGTGTCTCCGGGACAGAGGACACCGGGGAGCTGTTTTTT.

This clone turned up a few times. This sample includes further DNA sequences coding for the same CDR3. This chain links TRBV5-1 with TRBJ1-5, with 8 nucleotides matching TRBD1. This CDR3 has 14 amino acids. Unmatched junction bases numbered 2, after V lost 4 bases and J lost 2 bases. Germline V gives CDR1 SGHRS, CDR2 YFSETQ. CDR3 nucleotide sequence: TGCGCCAGCAGCCCGGACAGGGGCAATCAGCCCCAGCATTTT. This sequence encodes CASSPDRGNQPQHF. Variable domain in full (rest from reference TRBV5-1 and TRBJ1-5): KAGVTQTPRYLIKTRGQQVTLSCSPISGHRSVSWYQQTPGQGLQFLFEYFSETQRNKGNFPGRFSGRQFSNSRSEMNVSTLELGDSALYLCASSPDRGNQPQHFGDGTRLSIL.

Here the CDR3 DNA reads TGTGCCAGCAGCGTAGGCCCAGACACAGATACGCAGTATTTT. Protein product: CASSVGPDTDTQYF. The genes are TRBV9 and TRBJ2-3; D unresolved. Trimming removed 0 bases from V and 2 bases from J, with 7 bases in between. The CDR3 runs 14 residues. Looked up from germline, CDR1 is SGDLS and CDR2 is YYNGEE.

The chain has TRBV29-1 and TRBJ2-1; D is possibly TRBD2 (6 bases). Germline V lookup: CDR1 SQVTM, CDR2 ANQGSEA. V lost 2 bases, J lost 2 bases, and 13 bases lay in between. The CDR3 loop spans 15 amino acids. CDR3 protein: CSVEITGVPYNEQFF. CDR3 in DNA: TGCAGCGTTGAAATAACGGGAGTTCCCTACAATGAGCAGTTCTTC.

This clone has only a few counts. This chain links TRBV24-1 with TRBJ2-7, with 7 bases fitting TRBD2. There are 18 residues in the CDR3. CDR1 KGHDR and CDR2 SFDVKD come from the germline V gene. Unmatched junction bases numbered 16, after V lost 3 bases and J lost 3 bases. CDR3 nucleotides: TGTGCCACCAGTGATCCAACACCAACCGGGACTAAGGTCTACGAGCAGTACTTC. Residues: CATSDPTPTGTKVYEQYF.

The V call is TRBV19, the J call TRBJ1-6; 7 bases agree with TRBD1. V gave up 5 bases and J gave up 8 bases; unmatched junction bases: 9. This CDR3 has 15 residues. The germline V gene encodes CDR1 LNHDA and CDR2 SQIVND (reference sequence). CDR3 residues: CASSVYRGSDSPLHF. In DNA, the CDR3 is TGTGCCAGTAGTGTATACAGGGGAAGCGATTCACCCCTCCACTTT.

The V gene is TRBV9, the J gene TRBJ2-5, with 7 bases lining up with TRBD1. The V gene's germline CDR1 is SGDLS and CDR2 YYNGEE. This CDR3 comprises 14 residues. Trimming cost V 0 bases and J 9 bases; bases outside gene matches: 8. In nucleotides, the CDR3 is TGTGCCAGCAGCGTAGGGACAGGCCCAGCGGCCCAGTACTTC. Its protein product is CASSVGTGPAAQYF.

This chain links TRBV2 with TRBJ1-5; perhaps TRBD1 as D (6 bases). This CDR3 region has 15 residues. Looked up from germline, CDR1 is SNHLY and CDR2 is FYNNEI. Deletions cut 7 bases from V and 0 bases from J, with 13 bases between. The CDR3 is CASTGQPYSNQPQHF. The CDR3 DNA follows: TGTGCCAGCACCGGACAGCCATATAGCAATCAGCCCCAGCATTTT.

The genes are TRBV5-1 and TRBJ2-7; TRBD1 aligns across 11 bases. Per germline, CDR1 SGHRS and CDR2 YFSETQ. CDR3 size: 14 residues. The V gene end was trimmed by 2 bases and the J gene end by 7 bases; junction bases not matched to a gene: 5. The CDR3 nucleotides are TGCGCCAGCAGCTTCGGACAGGGGGCCGGAGAGCAGTACTTC. Its translation: CASSFGQGAGEQYF.